This T cell receptor beta chain came from a study of blood T cell repertoires in COVID-19. The CDR3 is 15 amino acids. Germline V CDR1 and CDR2: SGDLS, YYNGEE. V was pared by 1 base and J by 9 bases, with 11 bases of the junction left unmatched. Some clones are missing from TCRdb's copy, which holds only in-frame ones; the method was immunoSEQ multiplex PCR. The repertoire holds about 86,000 clones, with approximately 83% as singletons. The receptor was derived from a woman older than 75 with active or convalescent COVID-19. The V gene is TRBV9, the J gene TRBJ1-1, with 8 bases fitting TRBD1. Sequencing was done on a sample of peripheral blood. The chain's CDR3 is CASSVSLGQGVKAFF. The CDR3 DNA follows: TGTGCCAGCAGCGTATCCCTCGGACAGGGTGTGAAAGCTTTCTTT.